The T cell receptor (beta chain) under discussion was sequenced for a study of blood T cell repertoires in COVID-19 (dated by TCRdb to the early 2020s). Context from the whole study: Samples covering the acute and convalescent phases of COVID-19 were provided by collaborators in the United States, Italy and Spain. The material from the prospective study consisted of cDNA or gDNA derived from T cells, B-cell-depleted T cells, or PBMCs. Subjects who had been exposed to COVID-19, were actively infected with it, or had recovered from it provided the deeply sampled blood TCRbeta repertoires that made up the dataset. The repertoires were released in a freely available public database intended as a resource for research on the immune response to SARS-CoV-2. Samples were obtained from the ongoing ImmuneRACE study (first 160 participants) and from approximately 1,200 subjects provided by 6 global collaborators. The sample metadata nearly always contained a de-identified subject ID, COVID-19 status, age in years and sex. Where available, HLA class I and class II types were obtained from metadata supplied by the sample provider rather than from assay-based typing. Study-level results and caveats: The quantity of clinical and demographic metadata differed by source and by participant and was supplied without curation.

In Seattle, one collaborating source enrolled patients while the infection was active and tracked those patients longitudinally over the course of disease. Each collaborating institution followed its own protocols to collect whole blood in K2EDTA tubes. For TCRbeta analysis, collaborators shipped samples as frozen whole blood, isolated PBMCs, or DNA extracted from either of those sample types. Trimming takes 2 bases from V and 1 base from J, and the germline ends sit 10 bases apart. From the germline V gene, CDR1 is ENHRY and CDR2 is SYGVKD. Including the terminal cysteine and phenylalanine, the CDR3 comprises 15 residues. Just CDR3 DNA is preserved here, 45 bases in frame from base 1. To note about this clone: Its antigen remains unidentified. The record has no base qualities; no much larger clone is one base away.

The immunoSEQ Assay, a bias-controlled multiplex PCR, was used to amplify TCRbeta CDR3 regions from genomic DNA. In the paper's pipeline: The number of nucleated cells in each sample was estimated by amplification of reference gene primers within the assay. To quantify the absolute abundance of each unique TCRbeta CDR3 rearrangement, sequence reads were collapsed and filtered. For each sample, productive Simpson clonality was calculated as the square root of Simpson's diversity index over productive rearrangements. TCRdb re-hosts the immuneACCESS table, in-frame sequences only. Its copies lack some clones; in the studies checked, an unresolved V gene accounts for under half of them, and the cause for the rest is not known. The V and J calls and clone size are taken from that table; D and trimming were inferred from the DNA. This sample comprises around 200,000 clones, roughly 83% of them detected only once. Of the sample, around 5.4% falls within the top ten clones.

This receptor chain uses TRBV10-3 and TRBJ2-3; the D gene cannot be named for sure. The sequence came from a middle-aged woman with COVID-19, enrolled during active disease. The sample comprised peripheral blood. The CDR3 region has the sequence CAISENPRGTDTQYF. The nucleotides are TGTGCCATCAGTGAGAACCCTCGGGGCACAGATACGCAGTATTTT.